This T cell receptor (beta chain) comes out of a study of blood T cell repertoires in COVID-19. The V end lost 7 bases, the J end lost 0 bases, and 12 bases lay between the germline ends. From germline, CDR1 is MNHNY and CDR2 SVGAGI (reference sequence). The CDR3 length is 14 residues. Original data processing: Reference gene primer amplification in the assay estimated nucleated cell counts. The data were produced by immunoSEQ multiplex PCR, yet TCRdb's version contains in-frame clones alone and is incomplete. V, J and clone size are taken as reported in that table, and D and trimming were inferred from the DNA itself. The table shows approximately 6,400 clones, with 70% to 90% occurring only once.

The sequenced sample was peripheral blood. The clonotype originates from a human donor in a cohort sampled during active COVID-19. The chain joins TRBV6-6 to TRBJ1-2; perhaps TRBD1 as D (6 bases). CDR3 protein: CASNTGWSNYGYTF. CDR3 in DNA: TGTGCCAGCAACACAGGGTGGTCTAACTATGGCTACACCTTC.